Below are 32 T cell receptor beta chains sequenced from a single sample in a study of blood T cells in healthy people across ages. The use of a sample-barcoded 5' primer and a J-beta primer mix characterized a second PCR of roughly 6 to 11 cycles. In TCRdb, the 5' RACE reads were re-called with MiXCR into one record per CDR3 protein. The sample records around 970,000 distinct CDR3 sequences, about 53% being singletons. The specimen was blood. The receptors come from an older woman in good health.

CDR3 residues: CASSREGQGNYEQYF. The CDR3 nucleotides read TGTGCCAGCAGCCGCGAGGGGCAGGGGAACTACGAGCAGTACTTC. This chain joins TRBV7-9 and TRBJ2-7; D is possibly TRBD1 (6 bases). The germline V gene encodes CDR1 SEHNR and CDR2 FQNEAQ (reference sequence). The CDR3 contains 15 residues. The V end lost 5 bases, the J end lost 3 bases, and 17 bases lay between the germline ends.

The genes are TRBV5-4 and TRBJ2-1; D might be TRBD2 (6 bases). The CDR3 contains 14 residues. The V end was cut by 10 bases, the J end by 2 bases, with 16 bases between. The germline V gene encodes CDR1 SGHNT and CDR2 YYREEE (reference sequence). In DNA, the CDR3 is TGTGCCGTCTCTCTAGCGATCCCCTACAATGAGCAGTTCTTC. This encodes CAVSLAIPYNEQFF.

The chain employs TRBV29-1 and TRBJ2-7; the D gene is possibly TRBD1 (5 bases). The CDR3 has 13 amino acids. From germline, CDR1 is SQVTM and CDR2 ANQGSEA. V was pared by 4 bases and J by 0 bases, with 10 bases between. This chain's CDR3 is CSVGQSISYEQYF. CDR3 nucleotides: TGCAGCGTTGGACAGTCGATCTCCTACGAGCAGTACTTC.

This clonotype was counted many times. V usage is TRBV9 and J usage is TRBJ2-3, with 8 bases that match TRBD1. This CDR3 comprises 14 residues. V trimming: 4 bases; J trimming: 4 bases; junction bases outside the gene matches: 5. Germline V gene sequence: CDR1 SGDLS, CDR2 YYNGEE. The CDR3 sequence is CASSTGGQADTQYF. CDR3 in DNA: TGTGCCAGCAGCACCGGGGGACAGGCAGATACGCAGTATTTT.

The rearrangement joins TRBV7-9 to TRBJ2-1; 7 nucleotides match TRBD2. Trimming took 5 bases from V and 3 from J; bases not matched to a gene: 7. Germline CDR1 reads SEHNR; CDR2 reads FQNEAQ (reference sequence). The CDR3 contains 15 residues. The CDR3 sequence is CASSPDWGGYNEQFF. DNA for the CDR3: TGTGCCAGCAGCCCGGATTGGGGGGGCTACAATGAGCAGTTCTTC.

V gene TRBV27 combines with J gene TRBJ2-1; TRBD2 matches at 7 bases. The V and J ends lost 7 bases and 7 bases, in that order; junction bases with no gene match: 13. Germline values: CDR1 MNHEY, CDR2 SMNVEV (reference sequence). The CDR3 runs to 15 residues. CDR3 coding DNA: TGTGCCAGCAATCGGGACGGACTAGGCTCAAATGAGCAGTTCTTC. Encoded protein: CASNRDGLGSNEQFF.

V and J are TRBV24-1 and TRBJ2-2; D is uncertain. V lost 7 bases, J lost 0 bases, and 11 bases lay in between. Germline CDR1 reads KGHDR; CDR2 reads SFDVKD. The CDR3 runs 15 residues. CDR3: CATRSPAANTGELFF. DNA for the CDR3: TGTGCCACCAGGTCCCCCGCAGCGAACACCGGGGAGCTGTTTTTT.

The chain links TRBV6-5 to TRBJ2-3; D not resolved. Per the germline V gene, CDR1 is MNHEY and CDR2 is SVGAGI. The CDR3 loop spans 12 amino acids. V was cut by 7 bases and J by 6 bases, with 11 bases left in between. The CDR3 coding sequence is TGTGCCAGCACCGAGGCACCCGATACGCAGTATTTT. Its translation is CASTEAPDTQYF.

This clonotype has just one count. A junction boundary mismatches the germline segment, possibly from a read error. The chain links TRBV18 to TRBJ2-6; 11 nucleotides align to TRBD1. Germline V gene lookup returns CDR1 KGHSH and CDR2 LQKENI. This CDR3 has 19 residues. The DNA of the CDR3 is TGTGCCAGCTCACCAAGGACAGGGGGCTCCGACTCTGGGGCCAACGCCCTGACTTTC. Translation: CASSPRTGGSDSGANALTF.

The chain couples TRBV6-5 to TRBJ2-5; 9 nucleotides match TRBD2. The J call may not be correct, given that the DNA end is closer to TRBJ2-7. The CDR3 totals 13 residues. CDR1 and CDR2 from the germline V gene are MNHEY and SVGAGI. The chain's CDR3 is CASTRGLAYEQYF. DNA for the CDR3: TGTGCCAGCACCCGGGGACTAGCTTACGAGCAGTACTTC.

The chain uses TRBV12-3 or TRBV12-4 and TRBJ2-7; 10 bases are shared with TRBD1. Losses at the gene ends were 5 bases for V and 1 base for J; bases not matched to a gene: 8. This CDR3 contains 16 residues. CDR3 residues: CASSQTGGPQSYEQYF. In nucleotides, the CDR3 is TGTGCCAGCAGTCAGACAGGGGGCCCCCAATCCTACGAGCAGTACTTC.

There are a few counts of this clonotype. The V gene is TRBV7-9, the J gene TRBJ2-5; D is unclear. CDR3 size: 14 residues. Trimming took 1 base from V and 3 from J, leaving 9 bases between them. Germline CDR1 reads SEHNR; CDR2 reads FQNEAQ (reference sequence). The CDR3 nucleotides read TGTGCCAGCAGCTTAGTTCCAGAAAAAGAGACCCAGTACTTC. As protein: CASSLVPEKETQYF.

The chain links TRBV28 to TRBJ2-7; TRBD2 matches 9 bases. Germline CDR1 MDHEN, CDR2 SYDVKM. The CDR3 sequence is 15 residues long. Trimming removed 3 bases from V and 7 bases from J; junction bases left unmatched: 10. The CDR3 sequence: CASSFEAGGPREQYF. The CDR3 region has the DNA TGTGCCAGCAGTTTTGAGGCGGGAGGGCCGCGGGAGCAGTACTTC.

This chain uses TRBV10-3 with TRBJ2-7; 11 bases map to TRBD1. The CDR3 is made up of 13 amino acids. V shed 10 bases, J shed 6 bases, and the junction held 8 bases outside the gene matches. Germline CDR1 reads ENHRY; CDR2 reads SYGVKD. The CDR3 here is CATSGTGGSEQYF. CDR3 nucleotides: TGTGCCACCTCCGGGACAGGGGGATCCGAGCAGTACTTC.

This clonotype showed up just a few times. The chain joins TRBV29-1 to TRBJ2-1; TRBD2 matches 10 bases. The CDR3 is 14 amino acids. The germline V gene has CDR1 SQVTM and CDR2 ANQGSEA. The ends lost 5 bases at V and 4 bases at J; junction bases unmatched: 5. DNA of the CDR3: TGCAGCGTTCTAGCGGGAGTTGCATACAATGAGCAGTTCTTC. Translation gives CSVLAGVAYNEQFF.

The V gene is TRBV4-2, the J gene TRBJ1-6; D is possibly TRBD1 (5 bases). From germline, CDR1 is LGHNA and CDR2 YNFKEQ. The CDR3 consists of 16 residues. Trimming took off 4 bases at V and 0 bases at J, with 10 bases between the two ends. This CDR3 is CASSPYDSSYNSPLHF. The DNA for the CDR3 is TGTGCCAGCAGCCCTTACGACAGCTCCTATAATTCACCCCTCCACTTT.

The J gene is TRBJ2-3, the V gene TRBV28; D is perhaps TRBD2 (6 bases). The CDR3 is 13 amino acids. The V gene's germline CDR1 is MDHEN and CDR2 SYDVKM. The V gene lost 7 bases and the J gene lost 3 bases, with 11 bases spanning the gap. For the CDR3, the DNA is TGTGCCAGCACGGGAGAGGGAACAGATACGCAGTATTTT. Protein product: CASTGEGTDTQYF.

This clonotype was seen more than once but under ten times. The rearrangement links TRBV2 to TRBJ2-1; tentatively, D is TRBD2 (5 bases). The germline V gene has CDR1 SNHLY and CDR2 FYNNEI. This CDR3 region has 11 residues. Trimming pared 7 bases from V and 13 bases from J, leaving 14 bases between. CDR3 nucleotide sequence: TGTGCCAGCATGACTGGGGAGCCCCAGTTCTTC. This codes for CASMTGEPQFF.

Details on this clonotype: One end of the junction varies from germline; a read error may be responsible. The chain links TRBV6-6 to TRBJ2-7, with D unresolved. There are 11 residues in the CDR3. CDR1 and CDR2 from the germline V gene are MNHNY and SVGAGI (reference sequence). CDR3 in amino acids: CAGRHSYEQYF. In DNA, the CDR3 is TGTGCCGGCAGGCACTCCTACGAGCAGTACTTC.

This chain joins TRBV4-2 and TRBJ2-2; possible D gene TRBD1, 6 bases. V lost 5 bases and J lost 6, with 16 bases in between. Germline V CDR1 and CDR2: LGHNA, YNFKEQ. The CDR3 sequence is 15 residues long. The DNA of the CDR3 is TGTGCCAGCAGCTTCCGGGACACCTTCTCCGGGGAGCTGTTTTTT. It yields the protein CASSFRDTFSGELFF.

A few counts support this clonotype. This rearrangement joins TRBV19 to TRBJ1-2, with no clear D. The V end was cut by 3 bases, the J end by 6 bases, with 8 bases between. The CDR3 totals 12 residues. The germline V gene has CDR1 LNHDA and CDR2 SQIVND (reference sequence). The CDR3 sequence: CASSIYGDGYTF. Written as DNA, the CDR3 is TGTGCCAGTAGTATTTACGGCGATGGCTACACCTTC.

This chain connects TRBV12-3 or TRBV12-4 to TRBJ1-2, with a possible D match to TRBD1 (6 bases). The ends were cut back, 7 bases at V and 4 bases at J, with 16 bases in the middle. The CDR3 totals 14 residues. CDR3 sequence: CASNTDRFGYGYTF. CDR3 in DNA: TGTGCCAGCAACACGGACAGATTTGGCTATGGCTACACCTTC.

This chain uses TRBV7-9 with TRBJ2-6, with 12 bases identical to TRBD2. This CDR3 has 17 residues. Germline-derived CDR1 and CDR2 are SEHNR and FQNEAQ (reference sequence). The V and J ends lost 5 bases and 3 bases, in that order; junction bases with no gene match: 5. In DNA, the CDR3 is TGTGCCAGCAGCCTTCTAGCGGGAGGGAGTGGGGCCAACGTCCTGACTTTC. Translating gives CASSLLAGGSGANVLTF.

The chain carries TRBV5-1 and TRBJ2-7; D not certain. The CDR3 spans 12 residues. Germline V lookup: CDR1 SGHRS, CDR2 YFSETQ. Trimming removed 4 bases at V and 6 bases at J, with 11 bases between. CDR3 region: CASSPGPVEQYF. CDR3 DNA sequence: TGCGCCAGCAGCCCCGGACCGGTCGAGCAGTACTTC.

The chain combines TRBV7-8 with TRBJ2-7; 9 positions agree with TRBD1. The germline gives CDR1 SGHVS, CDR2 FQNEAQ. The ends lost 5 bases at V and 4 bases at J; junction bases unmatched: 9. The CDR3 loop spans 15 amino acids. The CDR3 sequence: CASSLTDRGGYEQYF. The CDR3 DNA reads as TGTGCCAGCAGCCTAACGGACAGGGGTGGTTACGAGCAGTACTTC.

The chain combines TRBV12-3 or TRBV12-4 with TRBJ1-4, with D hard to call. The length of the CDR3 is 13 residues. V lost 5 bases to trimming and J lost 6 bases, with 10 bases between them. CDR3 protein: CASSPALYEKLFF. CDR3 nucleotides: TGTGCCAGCAGTCCGGCGCTTTATGAAAAACTGTTTTTT.

V gene TRBV7-2 combines with J gene TRBJ1-4, with D possibly TRBD1 on 6 matching bases. The CDR3 has 14 amino acids. Trimming pared 2 bases from V and 8 bases from J, leaving 12 bases between. Germline CDR1 is SGHTA and CDR2 is FQGNSA. CDR3 sequence reads: CASSLWTEREKLFF. In DNA, the CDR3 is TGTGCCAGCAGCTTATGGACAGAGAGGGAAAAACTGTTTTTT.

This chain links TRBV5-4 with TRBJ1-2; 7 bases match TRBD1. This CDR3 comprises 13 residues. Germline V gene data show CDR1 as SGHNT and CDR2 as YYREEE (reference sequence). The junction had 12 bases not matched to a gene; V was cut back by 5 bases and J by 11 bases. Written as DNA, the CDR3 is TGTGCCAGCAGATCCGGGACAGAGGGGGCATACACCTTC. It is translated as CASRSGTEGAYTF.

Concerning this clonotype itself: An end of the junction does not agree with germline; a read error may underlie this. CDR3 residues: CASGLSVETYEQYF. In DNA, the CDR3 is TGTGCCAGCGGCTTAAGCGTCGAGACCTACGAGCAGTACTTC. The chain carries TRBV7-9 and TRBJ2-5; no definite D call. The J call may be faulty, since TRBJ2-7 better matches the DNA end. The CDR3 covers 14 residues. Germline V CDR1 and CDR2: SEHNR, FQNEAQ (reference sequence).

In its sample, this clonotype was seen a few times. Written as DNA, the CDR3 is TGTGCCAGCAGCTTAGGGCCACAGGGTTCTTCCTACAATGAGCAGTTCTTC. Translating gives CASSLGPQGSSYNEQFF. This chain connects TRBV7-8 to TRBJ2-1; a weak D match, TRBD1 (6 bases). CDR1 SGHVS and CDR2 FQNEAQ come from the germline V gene. The V end lost 1 base, the J end lost 1 base, and 14 bases lay between the germline ends. The CDR3 is made up of 17 amino acids.

Concerning this clonotype itself: Germline and junction disagree at one end, which may indicate a read error. The J gene is TRBJ2-7, the V gene TRBV20-1; 8 nucleotides agree with TRBD2. Germline V gene data show CDR1 as DFQATT and CDR2 as SNEGSKA (reference sequence). CDR3 length: 13 amino acids. CDR3 amino acids: CSVRPGTSYEQYF. CDR3 nucleotides: TGCAGTGTTAGACCTGGGACTAGCTACGAGCAGTACTTC.

The V call is TRBV9, the J call TRBJ2-5; a weak D match, TRBD1 (6 bases). The assigned J gene may be wrong: the sequence end matches TRBJ2-7 better. The CDR3 runs 16 residues. Germline-derived CDR1 and CDR2 are SGDLS and YYNGEE. This CDR3 reads CASSPTLQGFEYEQYF. The CDR3 coding sequence is TGTGCCAGCAGCCCCACATTACAGGGATTCGAATACGAGCAGTACTTC.